This T cell receptor beta chain was profiled in a study of CXCR3-negative and CXCR3-positive naive CD8 T cells. Concerning this clonotype: Its antigen is unidentified.

The germline V gene encodes CDR1 SGHAT and CDR2 FQDESV (reference sequence). This CDR3 spans 15 amino acids. Study-wide results and caveats: Naive subsets showed comparable surface CD5, and TCR interaction strength was also inferred from TRB CDR3 physicochemistry. More hydrophobic TRB CDR3s were found in CXCR3-positive naive cells than in CXCR3-negative naive cells.

Through 5' RACE with UMI labels, the TRB cDNA libraries were prepared. TCRdb re-called the 5' RACE reads; one entry per CDR3 protein, DNA not given. This sample's table has tens of thousands of distinct CDR3 sequences. This receptor was taken from a human donor in good health. Some clones in this sample may be carry-over from other donors' samples. Sequencing input: naive CXCR3+ CD8+ T cells from blood. Sample subset: CD45RO-CCR7+CD27+CD95- naive CD8+ T cells expressing CXCR3 (TNR3+). The chain links TRBV11-1 to TRBJ2-5; TCRdb's D call, TRBD2, is unchecked because there is no DNA. This chain's CDR3 is CASSSKREEGETQYF.